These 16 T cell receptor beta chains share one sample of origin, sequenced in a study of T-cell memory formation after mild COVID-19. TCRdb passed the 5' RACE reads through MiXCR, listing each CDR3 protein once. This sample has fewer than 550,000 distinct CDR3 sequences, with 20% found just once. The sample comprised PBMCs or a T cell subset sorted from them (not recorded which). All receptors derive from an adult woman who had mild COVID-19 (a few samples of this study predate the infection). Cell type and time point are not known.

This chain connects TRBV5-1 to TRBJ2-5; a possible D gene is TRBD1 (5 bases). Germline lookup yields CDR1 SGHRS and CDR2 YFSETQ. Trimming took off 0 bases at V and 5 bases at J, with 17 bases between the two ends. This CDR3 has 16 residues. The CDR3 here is CASSLGTGATGETQYF. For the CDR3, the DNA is TGCGCCAGCAGCTTGGGAACAGGAGCTACTGGGGAGACCCAGTACTTC.

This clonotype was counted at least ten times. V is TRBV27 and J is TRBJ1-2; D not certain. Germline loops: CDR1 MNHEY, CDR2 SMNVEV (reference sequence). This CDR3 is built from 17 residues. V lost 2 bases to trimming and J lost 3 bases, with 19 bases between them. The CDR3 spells CASSLNGWSARYYGYTF. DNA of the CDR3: TGTGCCAGCAGTTTAAACGGTTGGTCAGCCCGCTACTATGGCTACACCTTC.

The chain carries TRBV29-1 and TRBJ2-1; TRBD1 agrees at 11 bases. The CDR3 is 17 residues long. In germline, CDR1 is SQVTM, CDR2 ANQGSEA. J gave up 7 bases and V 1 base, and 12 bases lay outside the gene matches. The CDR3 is CSVEGLERDRGWNEQFF. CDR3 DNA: TGCAGCGTTGAAGGCCTCGAACGGGACAGGGGGTGGAATGAGCAGTTCTTC.

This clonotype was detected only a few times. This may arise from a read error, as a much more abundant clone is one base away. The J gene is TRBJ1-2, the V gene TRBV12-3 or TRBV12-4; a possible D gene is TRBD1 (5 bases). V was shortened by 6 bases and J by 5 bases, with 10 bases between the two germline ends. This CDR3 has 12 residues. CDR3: CASRSGGYGYTF. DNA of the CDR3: TGTGCCAGCAGATCCGGGGGGTATGGCTACACCTTC.

The CDR3 reads CASSQGQGRFYEQYF. In nucleotides, the CDR3 is TGTGCCAGCAGCCAAGGACAGGGGAGATTCTACGAGCAGTACTTC. The chain employs TRBV14 and TRBJ2-7; the match to TRBD1 covers 8 bases. The CDR3 is 15 amino acids. The germline CDR1 and CDR2 sequences are SGHDN and FVKESK. Trimming at V came to 1 base and at J to 3 bases, leaving 5 bases not matched to a gene.

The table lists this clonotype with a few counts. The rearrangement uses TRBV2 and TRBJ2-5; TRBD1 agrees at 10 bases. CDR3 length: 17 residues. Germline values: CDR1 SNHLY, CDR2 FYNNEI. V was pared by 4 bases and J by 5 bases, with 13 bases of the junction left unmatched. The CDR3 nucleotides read TGTGCCAGCAGTGCGTCACAAATGACAGGGGGCTTGGAGACCCAGTACTTC. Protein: CASSASQMTGGLETQYF.

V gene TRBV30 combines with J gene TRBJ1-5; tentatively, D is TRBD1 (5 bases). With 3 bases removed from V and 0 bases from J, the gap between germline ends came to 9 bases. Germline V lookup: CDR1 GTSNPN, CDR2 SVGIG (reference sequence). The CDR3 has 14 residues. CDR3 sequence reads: CAWSRGDSNQPQHF. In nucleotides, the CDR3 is TGTGCCTGGAGCCGGGGCGATAGCAATCAGCCCCAGCATTTT.

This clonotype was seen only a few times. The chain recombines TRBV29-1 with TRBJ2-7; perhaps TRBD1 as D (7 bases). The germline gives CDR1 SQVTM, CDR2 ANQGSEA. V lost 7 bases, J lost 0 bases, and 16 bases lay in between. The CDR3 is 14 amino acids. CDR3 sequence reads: CSGLGGDSSYEQYF. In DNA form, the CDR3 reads TGCAGCGGGCTCGGAGGGGACAGCTCCTACGAGCAGTACTTC.

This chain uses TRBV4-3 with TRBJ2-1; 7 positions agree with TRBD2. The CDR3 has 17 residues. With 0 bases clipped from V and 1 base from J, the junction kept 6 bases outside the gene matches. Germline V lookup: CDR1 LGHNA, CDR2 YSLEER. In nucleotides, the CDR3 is TGCGCCAGCAGCCAAGATCAAGGCGGGAGTTCCTACAATGAGCAGTTCTTC. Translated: CASSQDQGGSSYNEQFF.

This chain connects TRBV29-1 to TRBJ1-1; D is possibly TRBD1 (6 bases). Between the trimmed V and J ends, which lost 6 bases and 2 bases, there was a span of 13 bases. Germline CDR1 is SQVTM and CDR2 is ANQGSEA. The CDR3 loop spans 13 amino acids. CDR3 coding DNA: TGCAGCGTACCGACAGGAACCAACACTGAAGCTTTCTTT. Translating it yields CSVPTGTNTEAFF.

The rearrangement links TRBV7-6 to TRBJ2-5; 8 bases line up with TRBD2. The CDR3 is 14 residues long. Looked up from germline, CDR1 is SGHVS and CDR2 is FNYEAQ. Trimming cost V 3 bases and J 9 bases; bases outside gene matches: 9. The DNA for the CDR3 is TGTGCCAGCAGCTTTGGTCGCGGGGGGATGGCCCAGTACTTC. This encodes CASSFGRGGMAQYF.

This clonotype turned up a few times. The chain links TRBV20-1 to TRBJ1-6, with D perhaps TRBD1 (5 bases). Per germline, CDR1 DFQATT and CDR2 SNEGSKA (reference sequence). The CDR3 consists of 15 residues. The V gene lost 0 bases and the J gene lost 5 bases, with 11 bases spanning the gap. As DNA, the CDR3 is TGCAGTGCTAGAGATCCAGGCAGGGATAATTCACCCCTCCACTTT. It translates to CSARDPGRDNSPLHF.

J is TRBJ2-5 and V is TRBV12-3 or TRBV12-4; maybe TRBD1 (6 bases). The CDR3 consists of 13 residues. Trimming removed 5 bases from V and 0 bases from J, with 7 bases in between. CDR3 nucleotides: TGTGCCAGCAGTGACAGGAACCAAGAGACCCAGTACTTC. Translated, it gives CASSDRNQETQYF.

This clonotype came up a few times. The CDR3 coding sequence is TGTGCCATCAGTGAGTACAGGGAAGGTACTGAAGCTTTCTTT. Encoded protein: CAISEYREGTEAFF. V is TRBV10-3 and J is TRBJ1-1, with D possibly being TRBD1 (6 bases). Between the trimmed V and J ends, which lost 1 base and 5 bases, there was a span of 11 bases. The germline V gene encodes CDR1 ENHRY and CDR2 SYGVKD. This CDR3 has 14 residues.

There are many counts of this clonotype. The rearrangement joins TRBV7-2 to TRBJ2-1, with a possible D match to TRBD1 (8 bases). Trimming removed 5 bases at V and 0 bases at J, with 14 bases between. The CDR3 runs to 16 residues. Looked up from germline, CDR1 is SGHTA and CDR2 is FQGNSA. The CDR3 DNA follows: TGTGCCAGCAGCCCAGGGGGCGGGAGCTCCTACAATGAGCAGTTCTTC. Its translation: CASSPGGGSSYNEQFF.

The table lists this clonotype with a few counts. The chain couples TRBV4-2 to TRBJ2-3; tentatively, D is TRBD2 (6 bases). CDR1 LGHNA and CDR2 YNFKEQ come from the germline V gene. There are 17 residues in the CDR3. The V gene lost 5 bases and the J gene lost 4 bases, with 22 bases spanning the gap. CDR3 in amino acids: CASSSFLTSTSADTQYF. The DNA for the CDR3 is TGTGCCAGCAGCTCGTTTTTGACTAGTACGTCCGCAGATACGCAGTATTTT.